The sequence of this TCR beta chain was determined in a study of human T cells and chemical hapten exposure. About the research overall: On approximately 2 cm by approximately 2 cm of upper inner arm skin, sensitization was performed with 2% DPC. Enrolled patients were predominantly female and had alopecia areata, totalis or universalis.

The V gene's germline CDR1 is SNHLY and CDR2 FYNNEI. The CDR3 totals 13 residues. Trimming stripped 3 bases from V and 1 base from J, with 6 bases between. TCRdb analysed the RACE reads with MiXCR anew, one entry per CDR3 protein. Of 360,000 or so distinct CDR3 sequences listed, 6% to 7% are singletons. Time point: patch test 2, 6 weeks after DPC sensitization. Described treatment: therapeutic diphenylcyclopropenone sensitization with weekly scalp DPC. At least ten counts were recorded for this clonotype. Its antigen is as yet unknown. Broader study findings: In comparison with controls, expanded TCRs gave rise to a significantly larger number of large CDR3 similarity clusters. TCRs at high frequency, those above 1 in 1000, did not change with DPC sensitization.

This clonotype was obtained from a woman between 18 and 29 years old with alopecia areata. Some clones in this sample may be carry-over from other donors' samples. This chain uses TRBV2 with TRBJ1-1; no definite D call. This specimen consisted of whole blood, obtained in connection with sensitization to the hapten diphenylcyclopropenone (DPC). As DNA, the CDR3 is TGTGCCAGCAGTGATATCAAGAACACTGAAGCTTTCTTT. Its translation: CASSDIKNTEAFF.